Listed here are 7 T cell receptor beta chains from one sample, sequenced in a study of blood T cells in healthy people across ages. With a J-beta primer mix and a sample-barcoded 5' primer, a second PCR ran about 7 to 12 cycles. TCRdb reanalysed the 5' RACE reads using MiXCR and keeps one entry per CDR3 protein. Among over 750,000 distinct CDR3 sequences listed, just under 25% were seen once. The sample was also linked to a second study, of T cells of mothers and their children.

Specimen: blood. All receptors come from a boy between 10 and 17 years old in good health.

This clonotype appeared a few times. This chain uses TRBV3-1 with TRBJ2-5, with D perhaps matching TRBD1 (6 bases). The DNA end favors TRBJ2-7, so the J call may be wrong. Germline V gene data show CDR1 as LGHDT and CDR2 as YNNKEL (reference sequence). This CDR3 contains 15 residues. The CDR3 loop reads CASSPRGGSGYEQYF. The CDR3 DNA follows: TGTGCCAGCAGCCCCCGAGGGGGTTCGGGCTACGAGCAGTACTTC.

This clonotype was recorded a few times. This chain connects TRBV7-2 to TRBJ2-1; D gene uncertain. The CDR3 totals 11 residues. Germline CDR1 reads SGHTA; CDR2 reads FQGNSA. Trimming took 0 bases from V and 8 from J, leaving 2 bases between them. The CDR3 DNA is TGTGCCAGCAGCTTAGCGTATGAGCAGTTCTTC. This encodes CASSLAYEQFF.

The genes are TRBV29-1 and TRBJ1-1, with D possibly matching TRBD1 (5 bases). The V and J ends lost 2 bases and 10 bases respectively, with 14 bases between them. CDR3 length equals 12 residues. Germline assignment: CDR1 SQVTM and CDR2 ANQGSEA. The CDR3 region has the DNA TGCAGCGTTGAAATTGGCGGGGCGGGAGCTTTCTTT. This translates into CSVEIGGAGAFF.

The V and J genes are TRBV6-5 and TRBJ2-1; D call uncertain. The CDR3 sequence is 11 residues long. Germline V CDR1 and CDR2: MNHEY, SVGAGI. V dropped 2 bases and J dropped 6 bases, with 2 bases sitting between them. CDR3 in amino acids: CASSYLNEQFF. The CDR3 DNA reads as TGTGCCAGCAGTTACCTCAATGAGCAGTTCTTC.

CDR3 sequence: CASSQGLAGVRELFF. CDR3 coding DNA: TGCGCCAGCAGCCAGGGACTAGCGGGAGTCCGGGAGCTGTTTTTT. The rearrangement links TRBV4-3 to TRBJ2-2; 14 bases are shared with TRBD2. This CDR3 is built from 15 residues. Germline CDR1 reads LGHNA; CDR2 reads YSLEER. V dropped 3 bases and J dropped 9; count of bases not matched to a gene: 3.

This clonotype was counted only a few times. This chain links TRBV27 with TRBJ1-2; D remains ambiguous. V was cut by 7 bases and J by 2 bases, with 5 bases left in between. Looked up from germline, CDR1 is MNHEY and CDR2 is SMNVEV (reference sequence). The CDR3 loop spans 11 amino acids. The chain's CDR3 is CASKTNYGYTF. The CDR3 DNA follows: TGTGCCAGCAAAACAAACTATGGCTACACCTTC.

In this sample, this clonotype turned up a few times. The genes are TRBV19 and TRBJ2-1, with TRBD1 as a possible D gene (6 bases). Trimming took off 3 bases at V and 6 bases at J, with 15 bases between the two ends. The length of the CDR3 is 15 residues. In germline, CDR1 is LNHDA, CDR2 SQIVND (reference sequence). In nucleotides, the CDR3 is TGTGCCAGTAGTATCCAGGACAGTGGGCGCAATGAGCAGTTCTTC. Translated, it gives CASSIQDSGRNEQFF.